A single sample gave rise to the 3 T cell receptor beta chains below, sequenced in a study of response to subunit inactivated influenza vaccine. A single record per CDR3 protein comes from TCRdb applying MiXCR to the RT-PCR reads. The table has about 700,000 distinct CDR3 sequences, less than 20% seen once. The sequencing used PBMCs from blood, collected less than 13 days after vaccination. The receptors shown here come from a man over 45 who received an inactivated influenza vaccine.

The CDR3 sequence: CSVGRGNTYNEQFF. The DNA of the CDR3 is TGCAGCGTTGGCAGGGGGAATACCTACAATGAGCAGTTCTTC. This chain uses TRBV29-1 with TRBJ2-1; the match to TRBD1 covers 7 bases. After removal of 4 bases from V and 2 bases from J, the junction contained 5 bases not matched to a gene. From germline, CDR1 is SQVTM and CDR2 ANQGSEA. The CDR3 is made up of 14 amino acids.

Ten or more counts support this clonotype. V is TRBV5-1 and J is TRBJ2-7; 9 bases fit TRBD1. V was clipped by 4 bases and J by 3 bases; unmatched bases: 8. The CDR3 is 15 residues long. Germline V CDR1 and CDR2: SGHRS, YFSETQ. The CDR3 sequence: CASSPGGGQGYEQYF. CDR3 DNA sequence: TGCGCCAGCAGCCCCGGCGGGGGACAGGGCTACGAGCAGTACTTC. Drawing the rest from reference TRBV5-1 and TRBJ2-7, the complete variable domain is KAGVTQTPRYLIKTRGQQVTLSCSPISGHRSVSWYQQTPGQGLQFLFEYFSETQRNKGNFPGRFSGRQFSNSRSEMNVSTLELGDSALYLCASSPGGGQGYEQYFGPGTRLTVT.

The rearrangement joins TRBV2 to TRBJ2-7; TRBD2 is a possible D gene (6 bases). Trimming cost V 5 bases and J 2 bases, with 13 bases left between them. Germline V gives CDR1 SNHLY, CDR2 FYNNEI. The CDR3 runs 14 residues. The CDR3 bases are TGTGCCAGCAGTACCAGACTAGACACCTACGAGCAGTACTTC. This sequence encodes CASSTRLDTYEQYF.